Sequencing of this T cell receptor beta chain was carried out in a study of blood T cell repertoires in COVID-19. Turning to the study itself: From the United States, Italy and Spain came samples of acute and convalescent COVID-19. The analysed material was cDNA or gDNA that came from T cells, B-cell-depleted T cells, or PBMCs.

The germline CDR1 and CDR2 sequences are SGHNT and YYREEE (reference sequence). Trimming took off 0 bases at V and 1 base at J, with 10 bases between the two ends. The CDR3 loop spans 15 amino acids. As processed by the authors: Quantification of nucleated cells was approximated via reference gene primer amplification. Generated by immunoSEQ multiplex PCR, the TCRdb table keeps only in-frame clones and is missing some. V and J calls and clone size are as listed in that table; D and trimming were resolved from the DNA. The sample holds about 44,000 clones, 80% to 90% seen once. This clone was detected once.

Sequencing was performed on peripheral blood. This TCR came from a woman in her 40s with acute or convalescent COVID-19. The chain carries TRBV5-4 and TRBJ2-5, with D perhaps matching TRBD2 (5 bases). The CDR3 region has the DNA TGTGCCAGCAGCTTGGCTGAGCGGTCCCAAGAGACCCAGTACTTC. This gives the protein CASSLAERSQETQYF. Using reference TRBV5-4 and TRBJ2-5 for the parts outside the CDR3, the full variable domain is ETGVTQSPTHLIKTRGQQVTLRCSSQSGHNTVSWYQQALGQGPQFIFQYYREEENGRGNFPPRFSGLQFPNYSSELNVNALELDDSALYLCASSLAERSQETQYFGPGTRLLVL.